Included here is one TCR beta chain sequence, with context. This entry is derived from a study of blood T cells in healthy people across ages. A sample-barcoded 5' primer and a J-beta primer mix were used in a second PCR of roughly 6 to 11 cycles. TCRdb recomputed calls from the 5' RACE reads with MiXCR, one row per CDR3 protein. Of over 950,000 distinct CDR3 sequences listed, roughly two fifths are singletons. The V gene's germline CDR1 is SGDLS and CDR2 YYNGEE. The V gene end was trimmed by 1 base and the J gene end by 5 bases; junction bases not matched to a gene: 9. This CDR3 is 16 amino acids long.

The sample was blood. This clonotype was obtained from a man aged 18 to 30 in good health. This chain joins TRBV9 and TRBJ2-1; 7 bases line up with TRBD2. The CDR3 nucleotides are TGTGCCAGCAGCGTACTGCCGGCCGGGGGGAACAATGAGCAGTTCTTC. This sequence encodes CASSVLPAGGNNEQFF.